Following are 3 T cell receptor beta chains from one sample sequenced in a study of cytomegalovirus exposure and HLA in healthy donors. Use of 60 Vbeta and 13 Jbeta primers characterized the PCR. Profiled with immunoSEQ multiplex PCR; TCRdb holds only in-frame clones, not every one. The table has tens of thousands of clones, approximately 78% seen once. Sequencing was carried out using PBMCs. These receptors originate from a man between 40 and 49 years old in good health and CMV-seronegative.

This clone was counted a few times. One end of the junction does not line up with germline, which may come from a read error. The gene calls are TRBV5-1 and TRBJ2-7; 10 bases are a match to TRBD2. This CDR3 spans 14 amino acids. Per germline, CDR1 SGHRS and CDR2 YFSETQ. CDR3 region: CASSLASGSYEQYF. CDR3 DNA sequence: TGTGCCAGCAGCTTGGCTAGCGGGAGCTACGAGCAGTACTTC. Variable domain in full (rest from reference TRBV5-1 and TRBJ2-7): KAGVTQTPRYLIKTRGQQVTLSCSPISGHRSVSWYQQTPGQGLQFLFEYFSETQRNKGNFPGRFSGRQFSNSRSEMNVSTLELGDSALYLCASSLASGSYEQYFGPGTRLTVT.

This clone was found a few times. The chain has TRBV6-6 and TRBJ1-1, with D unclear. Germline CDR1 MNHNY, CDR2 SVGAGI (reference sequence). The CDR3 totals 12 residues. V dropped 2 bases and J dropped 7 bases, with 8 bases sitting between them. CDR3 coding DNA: TGTGCCAGCAGTTACCCGTCCTTTGAAGCTTTCTTT. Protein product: CASSYPSFEAFF.

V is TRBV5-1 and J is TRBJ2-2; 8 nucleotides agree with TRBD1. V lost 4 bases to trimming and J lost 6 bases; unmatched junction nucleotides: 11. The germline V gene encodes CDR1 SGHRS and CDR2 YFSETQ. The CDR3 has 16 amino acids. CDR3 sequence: CASSQTDRVPPGELFF. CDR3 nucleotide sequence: TGCGCCAGCAGCCAGACGGACAGGGTACCACCCGGGGAGCTGTTTTTT.